The 27 T cell receptor beta chains presented below share a single source sample, sequenced in a study of blood T cell repertoires in COVID-19 (TCRdb year 2020). The library was generated by the immunoSEQ multiplex PCR assay. The clones in this table, taken by TCRdb from immuneACCESS, are in-frame only. Not every clone is retained; where verified, under half of the shortfall comes from an unresolved V gene, and the cause of the rest is unknown. For this sample there are about 130,000 clones; roughly 79% appear just once. More than 10% of the sample is held by the ten biggest clonotypes. The sequencing sample was made of peripheral blood. These receptors all come from a human donor in a cohort sampled during active COVID-19.

The V gene is TRBV13, the J gene TRBJ1-5, with 7 bases matching TRBD1. The V gene's germline CDR1 is PRHDT and CDR2 FYEKMQ (reference sequence). V trimming: 4 bases; J trimming: 4 bases; junction bases outside the gene matches: 7. This CDR3 comprises 15 residues. CDR3 sequence reads: CASSSRDSGNQPQHF. The CDR3 nucleotides are TGTGCCAGCAGCTCCCGGGACAGTGGAAATCAGCCCCAGCATTTT.

The chain recombines TRBV28 with TRBJ1-5; D is unclear. The CDR3 is 16 residues long. Germline lookup yields CDR1 MDHEN and CDR2 SYDVKM. V was shortened by 6 bases and J by 3 bases, with 18 bases between the two germline ends. The CDR3 is CASSPMWQVFNQPQHF. CDR3 nucleotide sequence: TGTGCCAGCAGCCCCATGTGGCAGGTGTTCAATCAGCCCCAGCATTTT.

The genes are TRBV4-2 and TRBJ2-7, with a tentative D call TRBD2 (5 bases). This CDR3 has 13 amino acids. Germline loops: CDR1 LGHNA, CDR2 YNFKEQ. V dropped 1 base and J dropped 4 bases, with 8 bases sitting between them. The CDR3 is CASSQGERYEQYF. The CDR3 bases are TGTGCCAGCAGCCAAGGGGAGAGATACGAGCAGTACTTC.

The CDR3 sequence: CASSQESGGSGNTIYF. For the CDR3, the DNA is TGTGCCAGCAGCCAAGAAAGCGGGGGGAGTGGAAACACCATATATTTT. The chain has TRBV4-2 and TRBJ1-3; perhaps TRBD1 as D (5 bases). Germline V gives CDR1 LGHNA, CDR2 YNFKEQ. The CDR3 covers 16 residues. Trimming removed 0 bases from V and 3 bases from J, with 12 bases in between.

V is TRBV28 and J is TRBJ2-3; 7 bases map to TRBD2. V lost 6 bases to trimming and J lost 2 bases; unmatched junction nucleotides: 5. The CDR3 spans 14 residues. CDR1 and CDR2 (germline): MDHEN, SYDVKM. CDR3 residues: CASSSAGTTDTQYF. CDR3 DNA: TGTGCCAGCAGCTCAGCGGGAACCACAGATACGCAGTATTTT.

This clone was detected only once. The chain couples TRBV9 to TRBJ2-3; 8 nucleotides align to TRBD2. The CDR3 runs to 16 residues. The germline V gene encodes CDR1 SGDLS and CDR2 YYNGEE. Unmatched junction bases numbered 10, after V lost 7 bases and J lost 0 bases. The CDR3 protein is CASRLLGGASTDTQYF. DNA for the CDR3: TGTGCCAGCCGCCTCCTCGGGGGGGCCAGCACAGATACGCAGTATTTT.

The CDR3 coding sequence is TGCGCCAGCAGCTGGAGTCGGGTGAACACTGAAGCTTTCTTT. It encodes CASSWSRVNTEAFF. The chain uses TRBV5-1 and TRBJ1-1; no reliable D call. Germline CDR1 SGHRS, CDR2 YFSETQ. Trimming removed 3 bases at V and 0 bases at J, with 9 bases between. This CDR3 contains 14 residues. Variable domain in full (rest from reference TRBV5-1 and TRBJ1-1): KAGVTQTPRYLIKTRGQQVTLSCSPISGHRSVSWYQQTPGQGLQFLFEYFSETQRNKGNFPGRFSGRQFSNSRSEMNVSTLELGDSALYLCASSWSRVNTEAFFGQGTRLTVV.

The V gene is TRBV5-6, the J gene TRBJ1-1, with D possibly TRBD1 on 5 matching bases. The CDR3 extends over 14 amino acids. V shed 0 bases and J shed 0 bases, with 6 bases lying between them. Germline V gene data show CDR1 as SGHDT and CDR2 as YYEEEE. As DNA, the CDR3 is TGTGCCAGCAGCTTGGACAGGCTGAACACTGAAGCTTTCTTT. This codes for CASSLDRLNTEAFF.

The chain employs TRBV7-2 and TRBJ1-2; D call uncertain. Germline loops: CDR1 SGHTA, CDR2 FQGNSA. The CDR3 loop spans 15 amino acids. Deletions cut 5 bases from V and 3 bases from J, with 16 bases between. CDR3 nucleotide sequence: TGTGCCAGCAGCATACCCTCTGGGAGATACTATGGCTACACCTTC. Its translation is CASSIPSGRYYGYTF.

The chain employs TRBV6-5 and TRBJ2-3, with 11 bases matching TRBD1. CDR1 and CDR2 from the germline V gene are MNHEY and SVGAGI. The CDR3 covers 14 residues. J was trimmed by 5 bases and V by 6 bases; bases with no gene match: 4. CDR3 nucleotides: TGTGCCAGCAGCCCGGACAGGGGGCGAGATACGCAGTATTTT. As protein: CASSPDRGRDTQYF.

The chain recombines TRBV6-5 with TRBJ2-3, with TRBD1 matching 9 bases. In germline, CDR1 is MNHEY, CDR2 SVGAGI. This CDR3 comprises 15 residues. V lost 6 bases and J lost 2; bases outside the gene matches: 6. The CDR3 coding sequence is TGTGCCAGCAGGAGGACAGGGGCAATCACAGATACGCAGTATTTT. Its translation: CASRRTGAITDTQYF.

This clone was picked up one time. This sequence joins TRBV5-1 and TRBJ2-7; D not resolved. CDR3 size: 15 residues. Per the germline V gene, CDR1 is SGHRS and CDR2 is YFSETQ. V was shortened by 0 bases and J by 2 bases, with 12 bases between the two germline ends. The DNA of the CDR3 is TGCGCCAGCAGCTTGGCCGTTGGTGAGGCCTACGAGCAGTACTTC. Its protein is CASSLAVGEAYEQYF.

V usage is TRBV18 and J usage is TRBJ1-2; the D is unclear. Germline lookup yields CDR1 KGHSH and CDR2 LQKENI. Deletions cut 1 base from V and 1 base from J, with 10 bases between. The CDR3 has 15 amino acids. This CDR3 is CASSPQTDINYGYTF. Written as DNA, the CDR3 is TGTGCCAGCTCACCACAGACCGACATTAACTATGGCTACACCTTC.

This chain connects TRBV27 to TRBJ2-7; 7 nucleotides match TRBD1. Per germline, CDR1 MNHEY and CDR2 SMNVEV (reference sequence). V shed 5 bases, J shed 2 bases, and the junction held 12 bases outside the gene matches. This CDR3 has 16 amino acids. CDR3 DNA: TGTGCCAGCAGTGCCACCGCCGCCGACAGGGCCTACGAGCAGTACTTC. It translates to CASSATAADRAYEQYF.

This chain connects TRBV28 to TRBJ2-7, with D possibly matching TRBD2 (6 bases). CDR1 is MDHEN, CDR2 SYDVKM, per germline. Trimming took off 2 bases at V and 4 bases at J, with 12 bases between the two ends. The CDR3 consists of 14 residues. This CDR3 is CASSLLALRYEQYF. Here the CDR3 DNA reads TGTGCCAGCAGTTTACTAGCGTTAAGGTACGAGCAGTACTTC.

This chain connects TRBV7-8 to TRBJ2-3; weak D call: TRBD2 (7 bases). V was shortened by 5 bases and J by 2 bases, with 17 bases between the two germline ends. The CDR3 consists of 16 residues. In germline, CDR1 is SGHVS, CDR2 FQNEAQ. CDR3 residues: CASSPLEGGNTDTQYF. CDR3 bases: TGTGCCAGCAGCCCCTTAGAGGGGGGGAACACAGATACGCAGTATTTT.

The chain is built from TRBV5-8 and TRBJ1-4, with no clear D. Looked up from germline, CDR1 is SGHTS and CDR2 is YDEGEE. CDR3 length: 17 amino acids. Between the trimmed V and J ends, which lost 0 bases and 0 bases, there was a span of 12 bases. The CDR3 sequence: CASSLGYRPSTNEKLFF. The CDR3 DNA is TGTGCCAGCAGCTTGGGGTACAGACCCTCAACTAATGAAAAACTGTTTTTT.

J is TRBJ1-1 and V is TRBV28; D is unresolved. Germline V gene data show CDR1 as MDHEN and CDR2 as SYDVKM. Trimming shortened V by 6 bases and J by 11 bases, and 13 bases separated the two germline ends. This CDR3 is built from 11 residues. The CDR3 nucleotides are TGTGCCAGCAGCCCAGGAGGGTACGCTTTCTTT. As protein: CASSPGGYAFF.

This clone was recorded once. The CDR3 DNA reads TGTGCCAGCAGTTGGACATCGAACAATGAGCAGTTCTTC. It encodes CASSWTSNNEQFF. This chain links TRBV27 with TRBJ2-1; the D gene is possibly TRBD1 (5 bases). Germline assignment: CDR1 MNHEY and CDR2 SMNVEV (reference sequence). The CDR3 extends over 13 amino acids. Trimming removed 4 bases from V and 5 bases from J, with 9 bases in between.

The chain combines TRBV6-4 with TRBJ2-1, with 10 bases that match TRBD1. The CDR3 contains 15 residues. Trimming at V came to 2 bases and at J to 4 bases, leaving 2 bases not matched to a gene. In germline, CDR1 is MRHNA, CDR2 SNTAGT. The CDR3 coding sequence is TGTGCCAGCAGTGACGGGACAGGGGTTTACAATGAGCAGTTCTTC. Translation gives CASSDGTGVYNEQFF.

The genes are TRBV6-5 and TRBJ2-7; D is uncertain. Germline V gives CDR1 MNHEY, CDR2 SVGAGI. V was shortened by 2 bases and J by 0 bases, with 8 bases between the two germline ends. This CDR3 contains 14 residues. The CDR3 region has the DNA TGTGCCAGCAGTTACGGAGCCAGCTCCTACGAGCAGTACTTC. Protein sequence: CASSYGASSYEQYF.

In its sample, this clone was seen a few times. This chain's CDR3 is CASSFAAGEDTQYF. In nucleotides, the CDR3 is TGCGCCAGCAGCTTTGCAGCGGGGGAAGATACGCAGTATTTT. The rearrangement links TRBV5-1 to TRBJ2-3, with TRBD2 matching 8 bases. The CDR3 contains 14 residues. With 2 bases clipped from V and 5 bases from J, the junction kept 4 bases outside the gene matches. Germline V gene sequence: CDR1 SGHRS, CDR2 YFSETQ.

V and J are TRBV10-3 and TRBJ2-7; no definite D call. Deletions cut 6 bases from V and 5 bases from J, with 8 bases between. This CDR3 region has 11 residues. Germline lookup yields CDR1 ENHRY and CDR2 SYGVKD. The CDR3 DNA reads as TGTGCCATCAGCGAACTGCACGAGCAGTACTTC. As protein: CAISELHEQYF.

This clone was observed once. The chain is built from TRBV2 and TRBJ1-5, with TRBD1 identical over 7 bases. The J segment lost 2 bases and the V segment lost 6 bases, leaving 7 bases of the junction unmatched. The CDR3 spans 15 residues. From germline, CDR1 is SNHLY and CDR2 FYNNEI. The CDR3 sequence is CASSARGDGNQPQHF. Here the CDR3 DNA reads TGTGCCAGCAGCGCCAGGGGGGATGGCAATCAGCCCCAGCATTTT. Full variable domain (missing parts from reference TRBV2 and TRBJ1-5): EPEVTQTPSHQVTQMGQEVILRCVPISNHLYFYWYRQILGQKVEFLVSFYNNEISEKSEIFDDQFSVERPDGSNFTLKIRSTKLEDSAMYFCASSARGDGNQPQHFGDGTRLSIL.

The chain uses TRBV23-1 and TRBJ1-5, with D possibly matching TRBD1 (5 bases). TRBV23-1 has ORF status, its function being uncertain. Trimming cost V 1 base and J 0 bases, with 22 bases left between them. The CDR3 loop spans 20 amino acids. The CDR3 nucleotides are TGCGCCAGCAGTCAATTATGCGACAGCTTCGGAGGGGTTAGCAATCAGCCCCAGCATTTT. Translated: CASSQLCDSFGGVSNQPQHF.

The rearrangement links TRBV6-5 to TRBJ1-2; the D is unclear. This CDR3 region has 13 residues. The V gene's germline CDR1 is MNHEY and CDR2 SVGAGI. Trimming took off 6 bases at V and 0 bases at J, with 8 bases between the two ends. The CDR3 DNA follows: TGTGCCAGCAGCGCCCCAGCTAACTATGGCTACACCTTC. As protein: CASSAPANYGYTF.

The table lists this clone with a few counts. The rearrangement uses TRBV5-1 and TRBJ1-2; 11 bases map to TRBD1. The germline gives CDR1 SGHRS, CDR2 YFSETQ. Trimming took 4 bases from V and 0 from J; bases not matched to a gene: 11. The CDR3 consists of 18 residues. CDR3 DNA: TGCGCCAGCAGCGTAGCCGGGACAGGGGGTGGATCTAACTATGGCTACACCTTC. Translating gives CASSVAGTGGGSNYGYTF.